This T cell receptor beta chain was documented in a study of identical twins (TCRdb year 2016). Some background on the complete study: The study deep-sequenced TCR alpha and beta repertoires from monozygotic twins, unrelated adults of various ages and cord blood to test whether fetal clonotypes persist. Replicate twin experiments were performed at different times using different library preparation protocols to rule out contamination. Study-level results and caveats: Out-of-frame TCR alpha sequences shared between twins showed an excess of low generation-probability sequences compared with coincidental sharing between unrelated individuals. Fewer insertions were carried by abundant cord blood beta clonotypes, a similar but weaker trend appeared in young adult naive repertoires, and no such trend appeared in memory repertoires. In monozygotic twins, out-of-frame TCR alpha sharing was systematically underestimated by recombination models, although the models agreed with sharing between unrelated individuals. Because the same donors could not be followed over many years, the conclusions relied on cross-sectional statistical analysis. The excess sharing between twins in beta out-of-frame sequences was weaker because fewer shared sequences reduced the signal-to-noise ratio. Zero-insertion analyses could be partly confounded by invariant T cells such as MAIT and iNKT, although diverse VJ usage argued against such confounding for most clonotypes.

The table lists this clonotype with many counts. Its antigen target is currently unknown. Base qualities are missing; no much larger clone stands one base away. Every donor was a healthy Caucasian. Three pairs of female monozygotic twins, all aged about 18 to 29 years, made up the twin cohort. Using Miltenyi CD45RO+ enrichment and human naive T-cell isolation kits, memory (CD45RO+) and naive T cells were isolated from PBMC. Library prep was done by 5' RACE. Reads for this sample came from an Illumina HiSeq 2000. A universal primer binding site was introduced by template switching, and a unique molecular identifier was present in the final cDNA, enabling accurate counting of TCR cDNA molecules. Specific primers in the conserved constant-segment region were used to synthesize first-strand cDNA for the TCR alpha and beta chains. To control for contamination, every cDNA library was double barcoded, receiving both a SMART-Mk sample barcode and Illumina barcodes. TruSeq adapter sequences, together with Illumina sample barcodes, were added in two successive PCR steps. The TCR alpha and beta cDNA libraries were sequenced on the Illumina HiSeq platform using custom primers. Per the source publication's procedure: MiGEC was used to process raw reads and extract unique molecular identifiers, and MiXCR was used to find CDR3 positions. For each individual, recombination models were inferred using an EM algorithm with the repgenHMM and IGoR tools. Shared clonotype analysis was performed with the tcR package in R, normalizing sharing by the product of cloneset sizes. To study raw recombination free of thymic and clonal selection effects, out-of-frame nonproductive sequences were analyzed. TCRdb reran the public reads through fastp at Q25 and MiXCR, keeping productive beta chains. When rows share a CDR3 protein, they turn into one entry using the most common DNA and genes. V and J calls and clone size were set by TCRdb, not the authors. The sample table shows nearly 250,000 distinct CDR3 sequences, and roughly 7% are seen once. The biggest ten clones account for roughly 3.6% of the sample.

Separately, the same data were catalogued under a study of yellow fever vaccine responses in identical twins. From that second study: The authors reported that the T cell response to vaccination in identical twins appeared partly convergent and partly personalized. The study precisely tracked vaccine-responding T cell clones in identical twins.

Sequences were obtained from memory (CD45RO+) T cells sorted from blood. Taken with the paper, the label for cell subset or site translates to: CD45RO+ enriched T cells. This receptor was taken from a woman aged 18-29 years in good health.

The nucleotide sequence reads as follows: TGCAGCGTTGAAGGAAACACAGATACGCAGTATTTT. Translated, it gives CSVEGNTDTQYF. Recombination linked TRBV29-1 to TRBJ2-3; the D gene cannot be resolved reliably. From a lookup of the germline V gene, CDR1 and CDR2 are SQVTM and ANQGSEA. Including cysteine and phenylalanine, the CDR3 has 12 amino acids. This entry keeps only the CDR3 DNA: 36 bases, framed from base 1. V is reduced by 1 base and J by 2 bases, leaving a spacing of 4 bases between them.